The TCR beta chain described here comes from a study of blood T cell repertoires in COVID-19. Overall study: Acute-phase and convalescent COVID-19 samples originated in the United States, Italy and Spain.

The CDR3 sequence is 13 residues long. J gave up 5 bases and V 5 bases, and 3 bases lay outside the gene matches. Looked up from germline, CDR1 is MNHEY and CDR2 is SVGAGI. TCRdb's copy holds only in-frame clones and misses some; the assay was immunoSEQ multiplex PCR. The data contain around 220,000 clones, 75% to 90% of them singletons. The clonotype originates from a woman older than 75 with COVID-19, enrolled during active disease. The chain employs TRBV6-5 and TRBJ1-2; 9 bases align to TRBD1. The sample consisted of peripheral blood. The CDR3 reads CASSLTGGYGYTF. Here the CDR3 DNA reads TGTGCCAGCAGTCTGACAGGGGGATATGGCTACACCTTC.